This T cell receptor (beta chain) was found in a study of blood T cell repertoires in COVID-19. Assay used: immunoSEQ multiplex PCR; TCRdb lists only in-frame clones, some missing. The sample includes some 320,000 clones, over 90% of them seen just once. Trimming took off 1 base at V and 7 bases at J, with 14 bases between the two ends. This CDR3 has 15 amino acids. Germline V gives CDR1 SGHTA, CDR2 FQGNSA. The specimen was PBMCs or T cells enriched from blood (not recorded which). This sequence joins TRBV7-2 and TRBJ2-1, with D perhaps matching TRBD2 (6 bases). The sequence derives from a woman aged 30 to 39 who had been exposed to COVID-19. This CDR3 reads CASSLVRGGTNEQFF. CDR3 bases: TGTGCCAGCAGCTTAGTACGTGGGGGGACGAATGAGCAGTTCTTC.